The T cell receptor (beta chain) under discussion was sequenced for a study of regulatory T cells in long-lasting Graves disease. Combining iRepertoire HTBI primers with Arm-PCR of CDR3 regions, the authors built TCR beta libraries. TCRdb analysed the multiplex PCR reads with MiXCR anew, one entry per CDR3 protein. The sample carries approximately 290,000 distinct CDR3 sequences, roughly a fifth recorded once. V dropped 6 bases and J dropped 4 bases, with 16 bases sitting between them. Germline values: CDR1 MDHEN, CDR2 SYDVKM. CDR3 length equals 14 residues. Study observations and caveats: Persistent patients shared about 3,000 public clonotypes among themselves. Newly diagnosed patients shared fewer, at roughly 900.

The sample holds many counts of this clonotype. Its cognate antigen is unknown. As for time point: persistent/refractory GD, antithyroid drugs over 5 years with positive TRAb. RNA isolated from PBMCs was used to make the TCR library. Graves' disease diagnosis relied on American Thyroid Association guidelines. Sequences were derived from peripheral blood mononuclear cells (PBMCs), sampled when the disease was refractory, from a patient treated with antithyroid drugs. The receptor comes from a female donor with Graves disease. V usage is TRBV28 and J usage is TRBJ2-7; TRBD2 is a possible D gene (5 bases). CDR3 in DNA: TGTGCCAGCAGCCCTCAACTAGTGGGGTACGAGCAGTACTTC. Its translation: CASSPQLVGYEQYF. Filled out from reference TRBV28 and TRBJ2-7, the complete variable domain reads DVKVTQSSRYLVKRTGEKVFLECVQDMDHENMFWYRQDPGLGLRLIYFSYDVKMKEKGDIPEGYSVSREKKERFSLILESASTNQTSMYLCASSPQLVGYEQYFGPGTRLTVT.